These T cell receptor beta chains were read from a single sample in a study of blood T cell repertoires in COVID-19. Only in-frame clones appear in the TCRdb table, and some are missing; sequencing was by immunoSEQ multiplex PCR. Here the sample spans about 290,000 clones, around four fifths being singletons. The sequenced material came from peripheral blood. These receptors all stem from a woman in her 50s with active or convalescent COVID-19. The CDR3 runs from the conserved cysteine through the conserved F or W. D genes are given only for firm matches. Part of the rows lack a size; the others show once, few, many or a class for expanded clones.

>NA|TRBJ2-2|TRBV6-6|TRBD2
TGTGCCAGCAGTCAGCACCCTAGCGGGGGGAACACCGGGGAGCTGTTTTTT
CASSQHPSGGNTGELFF
>NA|TRBJ1-3|TRBV30|NA
TGTGCCCATCAGGGGTCTGGTGGAAACACCATATATTTT
CAHQGSGGNTIYF
>NA|TRBJ2-7|TRBV6-5|NA
TGTGCCAGCAGTTACTCGAGACTAGGGACCTACGAGCAGTACTTC
CASSYSRLGTYEQYF
>few|TRBJ2-1|TRBV10-3|TRBD2
TGTGCCATCAGTGGGCTAGCGGGAGGGCCAGATGAGCAGTTCTTC
CAISGLAGGPDEQFF
>NA|TRBJ2-4|TRBV11-2|NA
TGTGCCAGCAGCCCCTCGGGACTTCTAAACATTCAGTACTTC
CASSPSGLLNIQYF
>NA|TRBJ2-5|TRBV3-1/TRBV3-2|TRBD2
TGTGCCAGCAGCCAGAGCATGACTAGCGGGAGAGGAGGAGAGACCCAGTACTTC
CASSQSMTSGRGGETQYF
>NA|TRBJ2-1|TRBV10-3|TRBD2
TGTGCCATCAGTGCTGCTAGCGGGAGTGAGGAGTTCTTC
CAISAASGSEEFF
>NA|TRBJ2-7|TRBV5-1|TRBD1
TGCGCCAGCAGCCTAGGACAGGGTAGCAACGAGCAGTACTTC
CASSLGQGSNEQYF
>NA|TRBJ2-1|TRBV11-3|NA
TGTGCCAGCAGCATTAGCGGAAGCTCCTACAATGAGCAGTTCTTC
CASSISGSSYNEQFF
>NA|TRBJ2-1|TRBV4-1|TRBD1
TGCGCCAGCAGCCAAGTCGCGACAGGGGTGTTCAATGAGCAGTTCTTC
CASSQVATGVFNEQFF
>NA|TRBJ1-3|TRBV9|NA
TGTGCCAGCAGCGTAGGACAAGGAAACACCATATATTTT
CASSVGQGNTIYF
>once|TRBJ1-1|TRBV30|NA
TGTGCCTGGAGTCCCCGGGGAGGGGACACTGAAGCTTTCTTT
CAWSPRGGDTEAFF
>NA|TRBJ2-1|TRBV10-3|TRBD1
TGTGCCATCAGTGAGTCCAGAAGAGGGGGCCGAAATGCCAATGAGCAGTTCTTC
CAISESRRGGRNANEQFF
>NA|TRBJ2-1|TRBV5-1|TRBD2
TGCGCCAGCGGGACTAGCGGGAGTGGGAATGAGCAGTTCTTC
CASGTSGSGNEQFF
>NA|TRBJ1-6|TRBV27|NA
TGTGCCAGCAGGAAACAGGGCTCCTATAATTCACCCCTCCACTTT
CASRKQGSYNSPLHF
>NA|TRBJ2-1|TRBV7-7|TRBD2
TGTGCCAGCAGCTTAGCGCTAGCGGGCCCCCGGTGGCACAATGAGCAGTTCTTC
CASSLALAGPRWHNEQFF
>NA|TRBJ2-5|TRBV19|TRBD2
TGTGCCAGTAGTACTTTAACTAGCGGGAGGAAAGCTGAGACCCAGTACTTC
CASSTLTSGRKAETQYF
>NA|TRBJ2-7|TRBV11-2|TRBD2
TGTGCCAGCAGCTCAACTACTAGCGGGAGCTTATACGAGCAGTACTTC
CASSSTTSGSLYEQYF
>NA|TRBJ2-5|TRBV24-1|TRBD2
TGTGCCACCAGTGATCCCAGGACTAGCGTGGAGACCCAGTACTTC
CATSDPRTSVETQYF
>NA|TRBJ1-1|TRBV7-3|NA
TGTGCCAGCAGCCCCAGCGCAGGGGCATTGACTGAAGCTTTCTTT
CASSPSAGALTEAFF
>NA|TRBJ2-1|TRBV3-1/TRBV3-2|TRBD2
TGTGCCAGCAGCGCAACTAGCGGGAGAGGTGAGCAGTTCTTC
CASSATSGRGEQFF
>NA|TRBJ2-7|TRBV19|NA
TGTGCCAGTAGTTCCCGGACGGGGTCCTACGAGCAGTACTTC
CASSSRTGSYEQYF
>NA|TRBJ2-3|TRBV7-6|TRBD1
TGTGCCAGCAGTTTGGGGACAGGGGCCACAGATACGCAGTATTTT
CASSLGTGATDTQYF
>NA|TRBJ2-7|TRBV4-1|TRBD2
TGCGCCAGCAGCTATGCTAGCGGGACCTACGAGCAGTACTTC
CASSYASGTYEQYF
>NA|TRBJ1-2|TRBV28|NA
TGTGCCAGCAGTTCATTCCGGCGGGGTGCTGGCTACACCTTC
CASSSFRRGAGYTF
>NA|TRBJ2-1|TRBV11-2|NA
TGTGCCAGCAGCTTATATCCCCGAGGGAGCGTTCTCCAGCAGTTCTTC
CASSLYPRGSVLQQFF
>NA|TRBJ2-1|TRBV7-9|TRBD2
TGTGCCAGCAGCTATAGCGGGAGTAGCAATGAGCAGTTCTTC
CASSYSGSSNEQFF
>once|TRBJ1-2|TRBV30|NA
TGTGCCTGGAGTGTGGGCAGTTCCTATGGCTACACCTTC
CAWSVGSSYGYTF
>NA|TRBJ1-2|TRBV11-2|TRBD1
TGTGCCAGCAGCTTAGATACGACAGGGTGGTATGGCTACACCTTC
CASSLDTTGWYGYTF
>NA|TRBJ2-5|TRBV10-3|NA
TGTGCCATAAAGGCGGAGCCGTCCACCGAGACCCAGTACTTC
CAIKAEPSTETQYF
>NA|TRBJ2-7|TRBV1|NA
TGCACCAGCAGCCAAACGTCCGGCGGAGGTGGGAGGAGAGGCTACGAGCAGTACTTC
CTSSQTSGGGGRRGYEQYF
>NA|TRBJ2-7|TRBV27|TRBD1
TGTGCCAGCAGTTCCCAGGACAGGGTCGAGCAGTACTTC
CASSSQDRVEQYF
>NA|TRBJ1-2|TRBV18|NA
TGTGCCAGCTCACCTGGTGCAGGGGAGGGCTATGGCTACACCTTC
CASSPGAGEGYGYTF
>NA|TRBJ2-1|TRBV5-1|TRBD2
TGCGCCAGCAGCGACGGACTAGCGGGAGAGGTGGGGAATGAGCAGTTCTTC
CASSDGLAGEVGNEQFF
>NA|TRBJ2-1|TRBV11-1|NA
TGTGCCAGCAGCTCGACTCGACTAGTCTATGAGCAGTTCTTC
CASSSTRLVYEQFF
>NA|TRBJ2-3|TRBV5-1|TRBD1
TGCGCCAGCAGCTTGGTCCGACAGGGTATTTCAGATACGCAGTATTTT
CASSLVRQGISDTQYF
>NA|TRBJ2-1|TRBV6-5|TRBD1
TGTGCCAGCAGTTACGACAGGGGCGGGAATGAGCAGTTCTTC
CASSYDRGGNEQFF
>NA|TRBJ1-2|TRBV19|NA
TGTGCCAGTAGTCCGGACAGATTTTATGGCTACACCTTC
CASSPDRFYGYTF
>NA|TRBJ2-7|TRBV7-9|TRBD1
TGTGCCAGCAGCTCCTGGACAGGAGGACGATACGAGCAGTACTTC
CASSSWTGGRYEQYF
>NA|TRBJ1-6|TRBV27|TRBD1
TGTGCCAGCAGTTTATATAGGCGGGACAGGAATTCACCCCTCCACTTT
CASSLYRRDRNSPLHF
>NA|TRBJ2-2|TRBV12-5|NA
TGTGCTAGTAGTTCGAGTGGGCTAGCGAACGGGGAGCTGTTTTTT
CASSSSGLANGELFF
>NA|TRBJ2-2|TRBV5-1|TRBD2
TGCGCCAGCAGCTTGGCATTTGGTAGCGGGAGCCACGGTTACACCGGGGAGCTGTTTTTT
CASSLAFGSGSHGYTGELFF
>NA|TRBJ2-7|TRBV7-2|TRBD2
TGTGCCAGCAGCTTAGGGGACCTACCGGGAGGGCCGACCTACGAGCAGTACTTC
CASSLGDLPGGPTYEQYF
>NA|TRBJ2-3|TRBV20-1|NA
TGCAGTGCTAGTGGGGAGTTAATGGGAGATACGCAGTATTTT
CSASGELMGDTQYF
>few|TRBJ2-5|TRBV5-8|NA
TGTGCCAGCACCAAACAGGGTATAGAAGAGACCCAGTACTTC
CASTKQGIEETQYF
>NA|TRBJ2-7|TRBV29-1|TRBD1
TGCAGCGTTGGGACAGGGGTAGGGCAGTACTTC
CSVGTGVGQYF
>once|TRBJ2-1|TRBV11-2|NA
TGTGCCAGCAGCTGGGAAGCTAGCGTTGAGCAGTTCTTC
CASSWEASVEQFF
>NA|TRBJ2-3|TRBV10-3|TRBD2
TGTGCCATCAGTGGACCACTGACGGACACCGGGACTAGCGGGAGTAGCACAGATACGCAGTATTTT
CAISGPLTDTGTSGSSTDTQYF
>NA|TRBJ2-7|TRBV12-3/TRBV12-4|NA
TGTGCCAGCAGTTTCTTCAGGTACGAGCAGTACTTC
CASSFFRYEQYF
>NA|TRBJ1-5|TRBV3-1/TRBV3-2|NA
TGTGCCAGCAGCCAAGGTGGGGGGAACAATCAGCCCCAGCATTTT
CASSQGGGNNQPQHF
>NA|TRBJ1-1|TRBV5-1|NA
TGCGCCAGCAGCCTGGACATGAGAGGGAACACTGAAGCTTTCTTT
CASSLDMRGNTEAFF